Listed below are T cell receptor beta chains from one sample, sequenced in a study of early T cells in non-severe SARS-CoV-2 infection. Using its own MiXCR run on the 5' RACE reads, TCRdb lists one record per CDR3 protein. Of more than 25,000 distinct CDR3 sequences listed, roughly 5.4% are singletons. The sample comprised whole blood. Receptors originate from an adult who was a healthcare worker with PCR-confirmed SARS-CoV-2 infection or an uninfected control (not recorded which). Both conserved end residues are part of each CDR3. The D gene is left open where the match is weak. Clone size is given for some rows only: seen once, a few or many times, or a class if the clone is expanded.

DNA: TGTGCCAGCAGTCCCTTGGGGGAGGGGACCGGGCAGTACTTC; CDR3: CASSPLGEGTGQYF; size: few; D: TRBD2; V: TRBV12-3/TRBV12-4; J: TRBJ2-7
DNA: TGTGCCAGCAGTTTAGGGTCCACCGGGGAGCTGTTTTTT; CDR3: CASSLGSTGELFF; size: -; D: -; V: TRBV12-3/TRBV12-4; J: TRBJ2-2
DNA: TGCAGCGTTGGAGGGGCACCATCCTACGAGCAGTACTTC; CDR3: CSVGGAPSYEQYF; size: few; D: -; V: TRBV29-1; J: TRBJ2-7
DNA: TGTGCCAGCAGCTTACCCCCATCGTTGATCGGGGCCTACGAGCAGTACTTC; CDR3: CASSLPPSLIGAYEQYF; size: -; D: -; V: TRBV7-8; J: TRBJ2-7
DNA: TGCAGTGCTAGACCCCCGACAGCCAGAAACACCATATATTTT; CDR3: CSARPPTARNTIYF; size: -; D: -; V: TRBV20-1; J: TRBJ1-3
DNA: TGTGCCAGCAGTTACGTAGGGACTAGCGGGGTGCTGGGTACGCAGTATTTT; CDR3: CASSYVGTSGVLGTQYF; size: many; D: TRBD2; V: TRBV6-5; J: TRBJ2-3
DNA: TGTGCCAGCAGTTTTGGGCAGGGTCTCTACGAGCAGTACTTC; CDR3: CASSFGQGLYEQYF; size: many; D: -; V: TRBV27; J: TRBJ2-7
DNA: TGTGCCAGCTCAAACGGGTTAAAACGGGGCTACACCTTC; CDR3: CASSNGLKRGYTF; size: many; D: -; V: TRBV18; J: TRBJ1-2
DNA: TGTGCCAGTAGCCGAGTGGATCGGGCAGATACGCAGTATTTT; CDR3: CASSRVDRADTQYF; size: few; D: -; V: TRBV19; J: TRBJ2-3
DNA: TGTGCCAGCAGTGGGGGGACTGGACGAAGTACCGGGGAGCTGTTTTTT; CDR3: CASSGGTGRSTGELFF; size: few; D: -; V: TRBV2; J: TRBJ2-2
DNA: TGCAGCGTTGAAAACAACAGGGACGGCTACACCTTC; CDR3: CSVENNRDGYTF; size: many; D: -; V: TRBV29-1; J: TRBJ1-2
DNA: TGTGCCAGCAGCCCTGGGCCCGGGAGCAATCAGCCCCAGCATTTT; CDR3: CASSPGPGSNQPQHF; size: -; D: -; V: TRBV11-2; J: TRBJ1-5
DNA: TGTGCCACCAGCAGAGTGGGGGGGAACACTGAAGCTTTCTTT; CDR3: CATSRVGGNTEAFF; size: few; D: -; V: TRBV15; J: TRBJ1-1
DNA: TGCAGCGTAGTGGGGGGAGCCTACGAGCAGTACTTC; CDR3: CSVVGGAYEQYF; size: -; D: -; V: TRBV29-1; J: TRBJ2-7
DNA: TGTGCCAGCAGTTCTCTGACAGGGGTGAGCGAGCAGTACTTC; CDR3: CASSSLTGVSEQYF; size: -; D: TRBD1; V: TRBV6-2/TRBV6-3; J: TRBJ2-7
DNA: TGTGCTAGCAGCTCGGGACAGGGCTCCTACGAGCAGTACTTC; CDR3: CASSSGQGSYEQYF; size: many; D: TRBD1; V: TRBV7-7; J: TRBJ2-7
DNA: TGCAGCGTTGATGGGGGCTCTGGGGCCAACGTCCTGACTTTC; CDR3: CSVDGGSGANVLTF; size: many; D: -; V: TRBV29-1; J: TRBJ2-6
DNA: TGTGCCAGCAGCCTAGCGGGGAACTCCTACGAGCAGTACTTC; CDR3: CASSLAGNSYEQYF; size: medium-sized; D: TRBD2; V: TRBV6-2/TRBV6-3; J: TRBJ2-7